This passage covers 21 T cell receptor beta chains from one sample sequenced in a study of cytomegalovirus exposure and HLA in healthy donors. The study ran its PCR with 60 Vbeta and 13 Jbeta primers. Method: immunoSEQ multiplex PCR; TCRdb's copy keeps in-frame clones and lacks some. The table has some 150,000 clones, around 83% seen once. Input material: PBMCs. These receptors all stem from a woman under 30 in good health and CMV-seronegative.

The chain is built from TRBV18 and TRBJ2-1; D possibly corresponds to TRBD2 (6 bases). The CDR3 is made up of 15 amino acids. V was pared by 2 bases and J by 7 bases, with 15 bases between. CDR1 is KGHSH, CDR2 LQKENI, per germline. CDR3 residues: CASSPGVSEGNEQFF. In DNA, the CDR3 is TGTGCCAGCTCACCAGGTGTCTCGGAGGGGAATGAGCAGTTCTTC.

The chain is built from TRBV27 and TRBJ1-2; TRBD1 matches at 7 bases. This CDR3 contains 17 residues. CDR1 is MNHEY, CDR2 SMNVEV, per germline (reference sequence). Losses at the gene ends were 6 bases for V and 0 bases for J; bases not matched to a gene: 13. The CDR3 protein is CASRRRDSLTSNYGYTF. The DNA of the CDR3 is TGTGCCAGCAGGCGCCGGGACAGCCTCACTTCTAACTATGGCTACACCTTC.

Here the CDR3 reads CSAIDRSPYGYTF. The CDR3 DNA is TGCAGCGCGATTGACAGGTCCCCCTATGGCTACACCTTC. This chain joins TRBV29-1 and TRBJ1-2, with D possibly being TRBD1 (6 bases). The germline gives CDR1 SQVTM, CDR2 ANQGSEA. This CDR3 region has 13 residues. Deletions cut 7 bases from V and 4 bases from J, with 16 bases between. The full variable domain, in which reference TRBV29-1 and TRBJ1-2 provide the parts outside the CDR3, is SAVISQKPSRDICQRGTSLTIQCQVDSQVTMMFWYRQQPGQSLTLIATANQGSEATYESGFVIDKFPISRPNLTFSTLTVSNMSPEDSSIYLCSAIDRSPYGYTFGSGTRLTVV.

CDR3 residues: CASSLAGAGMNTEAFF. The CDR3 DNA is TGTGCCAGCAGCTTAGCAGGGGCGGGGATGAACACTGAAGCTTTCTTT. V gene TRBV7-9 combines with J gene TRBJ1-1, with a weak D call TRBD1 (5 bases). V lost 0 bases and J 0 bases, leaving 11 bases between the germline ends. The CDR3 spans 16 residues. Germline CDR1 and CDR2: SEHNR and FQNEAQ (reference sequence).

The chain uses TRBV6-6 and TRBJ1-3, with TRBD1 matching 7 bases. V dropped 2 bases and J dropped 4; count of bases not matched to a gene: 8. Germline assignment: CDR1 MNHNY and CDR2 SVGAGI (reference sequence). This CDR3 is built from 16 residues. CDR3 in DNA: TGTGCCAGCAGTTACACCCCCCAGGGGGAAGGAAACACCATATATTTT. This encodes CASSYTPQGEGNTIYF.

The chain joins TRBV7-3 to TRBJ2-2; no definite D call. This CDR3 is 11 amino acids long. Trimming stripped 3 bases from V and 11 bases from J, with 7 bases between. Looked up from germline, CDR1 is SGHTA and CDR2 is FQGTGA. The CDR3 coding sequence is TGTGCCAGCAGCTTGGGCCGAGAGCTGTTTTTT. It yields the protein CASSLGRELFF.

In nucleotides, the CDR3 is TGCGCCAGCAGCTTTCAAACACAACTTCAAGTCCGGGACAGGGGGTTTGGCAATGAGCAGTTCTTC. Translated, it gives CASSFQTQLQVRDRGFGNEQFF. V gene TRBV5-1 combines with J gene TRBJ2-1, with 11 positions matching TRBD1. The V gene's germline CDR1 is SGHRS and CDR2 YFSETQ. The CDR3 spans 22 residues. V lost 2 bases, J lost 6 bases, and 25 bases stayed unmatched.

The chain combines TRBV11-2 with TRBJ1-2; a weak D match, TRBD1 (5 bases). In germline, CDR1 is SGHAT, CDR2 FQNNGV. V was shortened by 5 bases and J by 4 bases, with 8 bases between the two germline ends. The CDR3 runs to 12 residues. CDR3 sequence reads: CASSQDIYGYTF. The CDR3 DNA sequence: TGTGCCAGCAGCCAGGACATCTATGGCTACACCTTC.

Regarding this clone: Within the sample, other DNA sequences also encode this same CDR3. The genes are TRBV9 and TRBJ2-2; D possibly corresponds to TRBD1 (5 bases). The CDR3 is 15 residues long. V was trimmed by 0 bases and J by 1 base, leaving 7 bases between them. Germline V gives CDR1 SGDLS, CDR2 YYNGEE. CDR3 loop: CASSVGGLNTGELFF. CDR3 DNA sequence: TGTGCCAGCAGCGTAGGGGGCCTGAACACCGGGGAGCTGTTTTTT.

J is TRBJ1-5 and V is TRBV19, with D perhaps matching TRBD1 (5 bases). Germline assignment: CDR1 LNHDA and CDR2 SQIVND (reference sequence). This CDR3 spans 16 amino acids. With 5 bases removed from V and 4 bases from J, the gap between germline ends came to 18 bases. The CDR3 region has the DNA TGTGCCAGTAGTCCCCAGGTCCGGACAATGAATCAGCCCCAGCATTTT. Translating gives CASSPQVRTMNQPQHF.

This clone is a singleton in its sample. The chain has TRBV10-2 and TRBJ2-1; 7 bases fit TRBD2. The length of the CDR3 is 14 residues. Germline V gene sequence: CDR1 WSHSY, CDR2 SAAADI. Trimming removed 7 bases from V and 3 bases from J; junction bases left unmatched: 6. The CDR3 nucleotides read TGCGCCAGCAAGGGCGGGGGTTACTACAATGAGCAGTTCTTC. It codes for CASKGGGYYNEQFF.

This chain joins TRBV7-2 and TRBJ2-6; tentative D call: TRBD1 (5 bases). Germline V gene sequence: CDR1 SGHTA, CDR2 FQGNSA. V dropped 5 bases and J dropped 0 bases, with 11 bases sitting between them. The CDR3 contains 16 residues. The CDR3 DNA reads as TGTGCCAGCAGCGGACACTGGTTCTCTGGGGCCAACGTCCTGACTTTC. It encodes CASSGHWFSGANVLTF.

V and J are TRBV4-1 and TRBJ2-2, with D maybe TRBD2 (6 bases). The V and J ends lost 1 base and 0 bases respectively, with 15 bases between them. The CDR3 extends over 18 amino acids. Germline V CDR1 and CDR2: MGHRA, YSYEKL. This CDR3 is CASSQGRGKGTNTGELFF. The CDR3 DNA sequence: TGCGCCAGCAGCCAAGGCCGGGGGAAGGGGACGAACACCGGGGAGCTGTTTTTT.

The chain combines TRBV5-4 with TRBJ2-3; TRBD1 agrees at 7 bases. This CDR3 has 16 amino acids. CDR1 and CDR2 from the germline V gene are SGHNT and YYREEE (reference sequence). With 4 bases clipped from V and 0 bases from J, the junction kept 8 bases outside the gene matches. CDR3 DNA sequence: TGTGCCAGCAGCCACGACAGGGCTGCTAGCACAGATACGCAGTATTTT. Amino acid sequence: CASSHDRAASTDTQYF.

This sequence joins TRBV25-1 and TRBJ2-5; 7 bases are a match to TRBD1. The J call is uncertain, as TRBJ2-7 better fits the DNA end. The CDR3 is 13 residues long. Germline assignment: CDR1 MGHDK and CDR2 SYGVNS. The chain's CDR3 is CASSFGQVNEQYF. The DNA of the CDR3 is TGTGCCAGCAGTTTCGGACAGGTGAACGAGCAGTACTTC.

This clone came up once. The chain has TRBV5-8 and TRBJ2-5; tentative D call: TRBD1 (6 bases). The end of the DNA is better explained by TRBJ2-7, so the J call may be wrong. Germline V gene data show CDR1 as SGHTS and CDR2 as YDEGEE. The CDR3 has 15 amino acids. The CDR3 loop is CASSRRDTDAYEQYF. The CDR3, as DNA: TGTGCCAGCAGCAGAAGGGACACCGACGCCTACGAGCAGTACTTC.

The chain combines TRBV4-3 with TRBJ1-2, with 7 bases that match TRBD1. Per germline, CDR1 LGHNA and CDR2 YSLEER. With 3 bases clipped from V and 6 bases from J, the junction kept 7 bases outside the gene matches. This CDR3 is 14 amino acids long. The CDR3 here is CASSQEDRINGYTF. The CDR3 region has the DNA TGCGCCAGCAGCCAGGAGGACAGGATCAATGGCTACACCTTC.

This chain connects TRBV11-2 to TRBJ2-3; D is perhaps TRBD2 (5 bases). Trimming took off 2 bases at V and 0 bases at J, with 9 bases between the two ends. CDR1 SGHAT and CDR2 FQNNGV come from the germline V gene. This CDR3 contains 15 residues. CDR3 bases: TGTGCCAGCAGCTTATGGCGGACTAGCACAGATACGCAGTATTTT. Its translation: CASSLWRTSTDTQYF. The full variable domain, its missing parts supplied by reference TRBV11-2 and TRBJ2-3, is EAGVAQSPRYKIIEKRQSVAFWCNPISGHATLYWYQQILGQGPKLLIQFQNNGVVDDSQLPKDRFSAERLKGVDSTLKIQPAKLEDSAVYLCASSLWRTSTDTQYFGPGTRLTVL.

The chain links TRBV27 to TRBJ1-6, with D maybe TRBD1 (6 bases). The CDR3 extends over 19 amino acids. Trimming shortened V by 1 base and J by 0 bases, and 16 bases separated the two germline ends. The germline V gene has CDR1 MNHEY and CDR2 SMNVEV (reference sequence). CDR3 nucleotide sequence: TGTGCCAGCAGTTTATTTCGAGGGGGTCGAAGCTCCTATAATTCACCCCTCCACTTT. This encodes CASSLFRGGRSSYNSPLHF.

This clone appeared a few times. V is TRBV6-5 and J is TRBJ1-1; tentatively, D is TRBD1 (6 bases). This CDR3 has 15 residues. V lost 5 bases and J 6 bases, leaving 19 bases between the germline ends. The germline V gene has CDR1 MNHEY and CDR2 SVGAGI. CDR3 protein: CASSPGQVLLSEAFF. The DNA for the CDR3 is TGTGCCAGCAGTCCGGGACAAGTACTGCTTTCTGAAGCTTTCTTT.

The CDR3 nucleotides are TGCAGCGTTTTAGGCGGTGTTAACTATGGCTACACCTTC. Amino acid sequence: CSVLGGVNYGYTF. V gene TRBV29-1 combines with J gene TRBJ1-2; the D is unclear. Germline assignment: CDR1 SQVTM and CDR2 ANQGSEA. The CDR3 is made up of 13 amino acids. V was shortened by 5 bases and J by 1 base, with 11 bases between the two germline ends.